This TCR beta chain is from a study of shared clonotypes between healthy human individuals (TCRdb year 2020). Background for the entire study: Three men and two women, aged 18 to 49 years, made up the cohort. Per donor, three plates each were used for CD4 naive and CD4 memory, two for CD8 naive, and one for CD8 memory. To estimate repertoire size and how much clonotypes are shared between individuals, the study performed deep sequencing of blood TCR repertoires from a handful of healthy adults. To increase sequencing depth and limit assay-specific biases, TCR repertoire library preparation and sequencing were carried out by different laboratories using diverse techniques. Leukapheresis yielded between about 0.9 and 9 billion PBMCs per donor. General conclusions and limits of the study: Approximately 5% of naive CD4, 3.5% of naive CD8, approximately 2% of memory CD4, and approximately 0.39% of memory CD8 clonotypes were shared across several donors. Compared with non-shared clonotypes, clonotypes shared by all four sorted-subset donors had higher generation probabilities. Incomplete sequencing was indicated by rarefaction of sorted-subset datasets, despite the large sequencing depth. Based on pairwise subsampling, the degree of clonotype sharing among donors was expected to be affected by sequencing depth. Naive subsets generally had larger estimated clonotype richness than memory subsets did. Sampling was limited to blood, and TCR repertoires in tissue likely differ from TCR repertoires in blood. Because the study included only a small number of donors, the genetic and exposure-history diversity represented was limited.

As concerns this clone: Its cognate antigen has yet to be identified. No base qualities exist here, and no much larger clone lies one base off it.

Using the deep immunoSEQ assay, multiplex PCR amplified TCR CDR3 regions from genomic DNA. Genomic DNA extracted from each cell subset was distributed evenly over all wells of several immunoSEQ 96-well plates, and each plate served as one replicate. For sorted subsets, each replicate PCR was loaded with 200 ng genomic DNA, equivalent to 32,000 or so T cell genomes. Purified libraries were quantified with a Qubit 3.0 fluorometer, sized on a Bioanalyzer 2100, and re-quantified with the KAPA Library Quantification kit. Each immunoSEQ 96-well plate was sequenced on its own single-read 150-cycle Illumina NextSeq 550 flow cell. The original pipeline was this. Because only junctional sequences without quality scores were contained in the immunoSEQ output, filtering matching that applied to full-length reads could not be performed. Sequences were annotated with PyIR, a Python wrapper for IgBLAST v1.9, and V/J genes and CDR3 were assigned using IMGT germline references. Reads were filtered out if the reads had weak V/J assignments (E-value above 1e-6), no CDR3, stop codons, out-of-frame junctions, or ambiguous translated residues. V3J clonotypes were defined as sequences sharing an identical inferred V gene, J gene, and CDR3 amino acid sequence. Percentage overlap between repertoires was calculated by dividing the number of shared unique clonotypes by the size of the smaller repertoire. Repertoire richness was assessed with RTK rarefaction, the Chao1 estimator, and Recon v2.1 estimates of unobserved clonotypes. Generation probabilities were computed with OLGA for all TCRbeta clonotypes obtained by the gDNA method from four donors. As stored in TCRdb, this immuneACCESS dataset retains in-frame rearrangements with V and J assigned. A fraction of the clones does not appear; measured against another copy, unresolved V genes explain less than half of the discrepancy, and the remainder lacks a known reason. V and J calls and clone size are copied from that table; D and trimming were computed from the DNA. This sample has roughly 2,000,000 clones in its table, and 90% to 95% of those were observed once. Jointly, the top ten make up about 1.7% of the sample.

The CDR3 covers 16 residues, taking in both the cysteine and the phenylalanine. The CDR3 DNA has 48 bases and is translated from base 1. V and J are trimmed by 8 bases and 0 bases, and the gene matches miss 11 bases of the junction. Taken from the germline V gene, the CDR1 and CDR2 loops are LGHNT and FRNRAP. CD8 naive samples were CD45RO-negative cells positively selected for CCR7, giving a CD45RA+CCR7+ population that excluded TemRA cells. Healthy HIV-negative adults with no recently reported acute infections or vaccinations were included as donors. Every donor was a Caucasian adult residing in Nashville, Tennessee, USA. Blood was obtained by leukapheresis, after which PBMCs were separated by Ficoll-Histopaque density gradient centrifugation and cryopreserved in liquid nitrogen vapor phase. Analytical flow cytometry was used to check the purity and quantity of each magnetically sorted T cell population. Each sorted fraction had its genomic DNA isolated and then quantified by UV absorbance on a Nanodrop 2000c.

This sequence uses TRBV12-5 and TRBJ2-3, with 7 middle bases fitting TRBD2. This TCR was recovered from a man aged 18 to 30 in good health. Some clones in this sample may be carry-over from other donors' samples. Sequencing used naive CD8+ T cells from PBMCs. Sample cell subset or site, as interpreted from the label and publication: CD45RA+CCR7+. The DNA reads TGTGCTAGTAAAGCGGGAACAGGAGGTAGCACAGATACGCAGTATTTT. Translated, it reads CASKAGTGGSTDTQYF.